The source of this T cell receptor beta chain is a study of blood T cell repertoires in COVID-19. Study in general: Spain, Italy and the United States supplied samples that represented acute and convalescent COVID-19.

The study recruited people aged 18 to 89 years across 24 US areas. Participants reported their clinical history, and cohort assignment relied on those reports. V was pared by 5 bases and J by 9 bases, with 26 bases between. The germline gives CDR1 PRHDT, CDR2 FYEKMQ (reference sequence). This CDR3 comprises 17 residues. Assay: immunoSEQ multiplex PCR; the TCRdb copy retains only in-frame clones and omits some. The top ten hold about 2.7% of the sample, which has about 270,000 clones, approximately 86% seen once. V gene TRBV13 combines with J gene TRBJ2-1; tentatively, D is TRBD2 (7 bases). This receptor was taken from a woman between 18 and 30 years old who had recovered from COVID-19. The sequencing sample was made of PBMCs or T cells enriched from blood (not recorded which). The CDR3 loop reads CASSPPRGGGPGGEQFF. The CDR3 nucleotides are TGTGCCAGCAGCCCCCCCCGGGGCGGGGGCCCCGGCGGTGAGCAGTTCTTC.